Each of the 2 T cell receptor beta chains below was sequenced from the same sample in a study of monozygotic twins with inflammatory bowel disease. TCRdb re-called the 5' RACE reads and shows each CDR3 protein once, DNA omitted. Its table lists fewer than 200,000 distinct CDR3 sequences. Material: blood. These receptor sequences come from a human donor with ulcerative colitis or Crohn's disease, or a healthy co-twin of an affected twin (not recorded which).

CDR3: CAERPSGASYNEQFF. This rearrangement joins TRBV5-3 to TRBJ2-1. TRBV5-3 is labeled an ORF, and its function is uncertain. The CDR3 runs 15 residues.

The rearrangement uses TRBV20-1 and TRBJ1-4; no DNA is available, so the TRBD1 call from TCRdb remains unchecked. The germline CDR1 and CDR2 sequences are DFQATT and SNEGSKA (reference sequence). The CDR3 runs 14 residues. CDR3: CSASWTGDIGKLFF.